This T cell receptor beta chain stems from a study of cytomegalovirus exposure and HLA in healthy donors. Study-wide results and limits: Accounts indicate the classifier identified cytomegalovirus status with strong specificity and sensitivity. The authors listed 180 or so TCR beta chains as cytomegalovirus-associated.

The CDR3 is made up of 14 amino acids. Trimming stripped 0 bases from V and 3 bases from J, with 9 bases between. Germline-derived CDR1 and CDR2 are MNHEY and SVGAGI. Of note for this clone: The antigen remains undetermined.

Using immunoSEQ multiplex PCR, the repertoire was profiled, and TCRdb retains in-frame clones only, with some absent. Of fewer than 350,000 clones listed, 85% to 90% are singletons. The sample consisted of PBMCs. This receptor was obtained from a woman aged 18-29 years in good health and CMV-seronegative. The chain is built from TRBV6-5 and TRBJ2-7, with unresolved D. The CDR3 sequence is CASSYSATSYEQYF. CDR3 bases: TGTGCCAGCAGTTACTCGGCCACCAGCTACGAGCAGTACTTC.